This entry is about one T cell receptor beta chain. Its antigen is currently unknown. The CDR3 runs to 13 residues. Deletions cut 6 bases from V and 1 base from J, with 10 bases between. Germline V CDR1 and CDR2: SGHTA, FQGNSA. These data are taken from a study of blood T cells in healthy people across ages. Study observations and caveats: Nothing was known about donor CMV status, and this possibly confounded expanded clonotype changes.

PCR was performed a second time for about 7 to 12 cycles using a sample-barcoded 5' primer and a J-beta primer mix. MiXCR was run by TCRdb on the 5' RACE reads, yielding one entry per CDR3 protein. The data hold 1 million or so distinct CDR3 sequences, with roughly 24% observed a single time. The sample was also reused in another study, on T cells of mothers and their children. That study reports: Samples were obtained from a few healthy Caucasian mothers and their six children. Maternal samples each gave over 9 million TCR beta CDR3 reads, and child samples approximately 3 million each.

This chain joins TRBV7-2 and TRBJ2-7; no clear D. The origin of this receptor is a girl aged 2-10 years in good health. The sample consisted of blood. CDR3 protein: CASSDIRSYEQYF. CDR3 nucleotides: TGTGCCAGCAGTGATATAAGGTCCTACGAGCAGTACTTC. Supplemented by reference TRBV7-2 and TRBJ2-7, the full variable domain reads GAGVSQSPSNKVTEKGKDVELRCDPISGHTALYWYRQSLGQGLEFLIYFQGNSAPDKSGLPSDRFSAERTGGSVSTLTIQRTQQEDSAVYLCASSDIRSYEQYFGPGTRLTVT.